This TCR beta chain stems from a study of blood T cell repertoires in COVID-19. Germline CDR1 is MDHEN and CDR2 is SYDVKM. Trimming took off 10 bases at V and 3 bases at J, with 15 bases between the two ends. The CDR3 sequence is 13 residues long. Cohort 3 donors counted as recovered after two negative PCRs, clearance, or resolved symptoms. Data came from immunoSEQ multiplex PCR; TCRdb stores just in-frame clones and leaves some out. This sample has 130,000 to 150,000 clones, with roughly 80% found just once. The rearrangement joins TRBV28 to TRBJ1-2; D might be TRBD1 (6 bases). Specimen: PBMCs or T cells enriched from blood (not recorded which). The sequence was collected from a woman in her 40s who had recovered from COVID-19. CDR3 nucleotides: TGTGCCATCGGGACACCCCAGTACTATGGCTACACCTTC. This sequence encodes CAIGTPQYYGYTF.